Sequencing of this T cell receptor beta chain was carried out in a study of shared clonotypes between healthy human individuals. Study-wide results and caveats: Sequencing depth was expected to affect clonotype sharing among donors.

The authors split each subset's genomic DNA evenly across several immunoSEQ plates. Assay: immunoSEQ multiplex PCR; the TCRdb copy retains only in-frame clones and omits some. The sample contains more than 2,000,000 clones, approximately 94% of which appear only once. The CDR3 totals 15 residues. V was shortened by 2 bases and J by 3 bases, with 11 bases between the two germline ends. The V gene's germline CDR1 is SGHRS and CDR2 YFSETQ. As regards this clone: Its specificity is not known.

The sample consisted of naive CD4+ T cells sorted from blood. Subset specified: CD45RA+ positively selected. The source of this sequence is a man aged 18 to 35 in good health. The chain uses TRBV5-1 and TRBJ2-2; D is perhaps TRBD1 (6 bases). CDR3 bases: TGCGCCAGCAGCTTAGAATACAGGGACACCGGGGAGCTGTTTTTT. Protein product: CASSLEYRDTGELFF.